These 5 T cell receptor beta chains were sequenced from one sample in a study of blood T cells in healthy people across ages. For the second PCR, which ran for about 6 to 11 cycles, a sample-barcoded 5' primer and a J-beta primer mix were used. One entry per CDR3 protein results from TCRdb running MiXCR on the 5' RACE reads. In the table there are over a million distinct CDR3 sequences, around 55% of which are singletons. Sequenced: blood. Every receptor here comes from a man aged 18-30 years in good health.

The chain uses TRBV6-6 and TRBJ1-1, with D perhaps matching TRBD1 (5 bases). The CDR3 is made up of 14 amino acids. The V and J ends lost 2 bases and 2 bases respectively, with 9 bases between them. The V gene's germline CDR1 is MNHNY and CDR2 SVGAGI (reference sequence). As DNA, the CDR3 is TGTGCCAGCAGTTACGACAGATCAAACACTGAAGCTTTCTTT. Translating gives CASSYDRSNTEAFF.

Regarding this clonotype: At one end, the junction sequence differs from germline, possibly due to a read error. This chain connects TRBV4-3 to TRBJ1-2; a weak D match, TRBD1 (5 bases). The CDR3 is 13 residues long. CDR1 is LGHNA and CDR2 is YSLEER in the germline V gene. The CDR3 coding sequence is TGCGCCAGCAGCCAAGATCGGGGCTATGGCTACAACTTC. It specifies CASSQDRGYGYNF.

V usage is TRBV12-3 or TRBV12-4 and J usage is TRBJ1-1; 8 bases agree with TRBD1. V shed 4 bases, J shed 8 bases, and the junction held 6 bases outside the gene matches. CDR3 size: 13 residues. CDR3: CASSSSRGREAFF. The CDR3 DNA sequence: TGTGCCAGCAGTTCATCCAGGGGGCGCGAAGCTTTCTTT.

This chain uses TRBV6-5 with TRBJ1-6, with 8 bases fitting TRBD1. The CDR3 totals 13 residues. CDR1 and CDR2 from the germline V gene are MNHEY and SVGAGI. Trimming cost V 6 bases and J 10 bases; bases outside gene matches: 5. CDR3 in amino acids: CASRRGTGSPLHF. The CDR3 nucleotides read TGTGCCAGCAGGCGGGGGACAGGCTCACCCCTCCACTTT.

This clonotype appeared a few times. The rearrangement uses TRBV29-1 and TRBJ2-3; 9 bases are a match to TRBD1. The CDR3 is 16 residues long. The germline CDR1 and CDR2 sequences are SQVTM and ANQGSEA. V was pared by 0 bases and J by 5 bases, with 9 bases of the junction left unmatched. The CDR3 loop is CSVEDRGDRVEDTQYF. CDR3 sequence (DNA): TGCAGCGTTGAAGATCGTGGGGACAGGGTGGAAGATACGCAGTATTTT.